This entry lists 23 T cell receptor beta chains sequenced from one sample in a study of cytomegalovirus exposure and HLA in healthy donors. The study ran its PCR with 60 Vbeta and 13 Jbeta primers. The repertoire was sequenced with immunoSEQ multiplex PCR; TCRdb's copy has only in-frame clones and lacks some. The sample consists of over 100,000 clones, 60% to 80% of them appearing once. Sequenced material: PBMCs. The receptors stem from a male donor in good health and CMV-seronegative.

The chain carries TRBV7-8 and TRBJ1-1; D is possibly TRBD1 (6 bases). V lost 5 bases to trimming and J lost 6 bases, with 13 bases between them. This CDR3 is 13 amino acids long. Germline V gene sequence: CDR1 SGHVS, CDR2 FQNEAQ. The CDR3 is CASSVQGPPEAFF. The CDR3 DNA sequence: TGTGCCAGCAGCGTACAGGGACCTCCTGAAGCTTTCTTT. The full variable domain, its missing parts supplied by reference TRBV7-8 and TRBJ1-1, is GAGVSQSPRYKVAKRGQDVALRCDPISGHVSLFWYQQALGQGPEFLTYFQNEAQLDKSGLPSDRFFAERPEGSVSTLKIQRTQQEDSAVYLCASSVQGPPEAFFGQGTRLTVV.

V usage is TRBV28 and J usage is TRBJ2-1; 8 bases map to TRBD1. Unmatched junction bases numbered 6, after V lost 8 bases and J lost 3 bases. The CDR3 is made up of 14 amino acids. Germline V gene sequence: CDR1 MDHEN, CDR2 SYDVKM. The DNA of the CDR3 is TGTGCCAGCGTATCCGGGACAGGCTACAATGAGCAGTTCTTC. Residues: CASVSGTGYNEQFF. Based on the CDR3 plus reference TRBV28 and TRBJ2-1, the full variable domain is DVKVTQSSRYLVKRTGEKVFLECVQDMDHENMFWYRQDPGLGLRLIYFSYDVKMKEKGDIPEGYSVSREKKERFSLILESASTNQTSMYLCASVSGTGYNEQFFGPGTRLTVL.

The chain couples TRBV28 to TRBJ2-7; 7 positions agree with TRBD2. After removal of 5 bases from V and 3 bases from J, the junction contained 7 bases not matched to a gene. The CDR3 covers 14 residues. Germline V gene sequence: CDR1 MDHEN, CDR2 SYDVKM. CDR3 bases: TGTGCCAGCAGTCCCACACTAGCGAGCTACGAGCAGTACTTC. This sequence encodes CASSPTLASYEQYF.

This clone was seen only once. V and J are TRBV9 and TRBJ2-3; 14 bases are shared with TRBD2. This CDR3 is 16 amino acids long. Germline V gene lookup returns CDR1 SGDLS and CDR2 YYNGEE. The V and J ends lost 3 bases and 4 bases, in that order; junction bases with no gene match: 4. CDR3 loop: CASSARTSGGSDTQYF. The CDR3 nucleotides are TGTGCCAGCAGCGCTCGGACTAGCGGGGGGTCAGATACGCAGTATTTT.

The chain carries TRBV25-1 and TRBJ1-4; no definite D call. Germline assignment: CDR1 MGHDK and CDR2 SYGVNS. This CDR3 has 13 residues. Trimming stripped 9 bases from V and 0 bases from J, with 8 bases between. The CDR3 DNA reads TGTGCCAGGGAGGATGCAACTAATGAAAAACTGTTTTTT. This sequence encodes CAREDATNEKLFF.

J is TRBJ2-1 and V is TRBV11-3; D call uncertain. Trimming pared 4 bases from V and 5 bases from J, leaving 21 bases between. The V gene's germline CDR1 is SGHNT and CDR2 YENEEA. The CDR3 length is 17 residues. CDR3 sequence reads: CASSYPSRAAFNNEQFF. DNA for the CDR3: TGTGCCAGCAGCTATCCCTCCCGCGCGGCCTTCAACAATGAGCAGTTCTTC.

The chain has TRBV19 and TRBJ1-2; D is ambiguous. The CDR3 totals 13 residues. V lost 7 bases and J 0 bases, leaving 9 bases between the germline ends. Germline CDR1 reads LNHDA; CDR2 reads SQIVND (reference sequence). CDR3 region: CASTTLANYGYTF. As DNA, the CDR3 is TGTGCCAGTACGACACTAGCTAACTATGGCTACACCTTC.

The rearrangement uses TRBV19 and TRBJ2-7; a weak D match, TRBD1 (5 bases). The germline V and J ends were trimmed by 8 bases and 0 bases, with 11 bases remaining between them. The CDR3 spans 13 residues. The V gene's germline CDR1 is LNHDA and CDR2 SQIVND (reference sequence). The CDR3, as DNA: TGTGCCAGTGGTGACAGTTACTCCTACGAGCAGTACTTC. Its protein is CASGDSYSYEQYF.

Regarding this clone: In the same sample, other DNA sequences code for this CDR3. This chain joins TRBV18 and TRBJ1-1; unclear D gene. The germline V and J ends were trimmed by 1 base and 0 bases, with 3 bases remaining between them. Per the germline V gene, CDR1 is KGHSH and CDR2 is LQKENI. This CDR3 has 13 residues. CDR3 region: CASSPLVNTEAFF. The CDR3 coding sequence is TGTGCCAGCTCACCACTCGTGAACACTGAAGCTTTCTTT.

The count of this clone is one. The chain combines TRBV5-1 with TRBJ1-1, with 8 bases matching TRBD1. Germline V gives CDR1 SGHRS, CDR2 YFSETQ. The CDR3 contains 16 residues. Trimming removed 4 bases from V and 0 bases from J; junction bases left unmatched: 8. The CDR3 loop is CASSIQTGVMNTEAFF. CDR3 in DNA: TGCGCCAGCAGCATACAGACAGGGGTGATGAACACTGAAGCTTTCTTT.

The DNA for the CDR3 is TGTGCCAGCAGGACCGGATCAGGGGTCTATGGCTACACCTTC. As protein: CASRTGSGVYGYTF. The chain uses TRBV28 and TRBJ1-2; D perhaps matches TRBD1 (6 bases). The CDR3 sequence is 14 residues long. The ends were cut back, 6 bases at V and 4 bases at J, with 15 bases in the middle. Germline lookup yields CDR1 MDHEN and CDR2 SYDVKM.

V gene TRBV27 combines with J gene TRBJ2-7, with 8 bases matching TRBD1. The ends lost 4 bases at V and 2 bases at J; junction bases unmatched: 10. The germline V gene encodes CDR1 MNHEY and CDR2 SMNVEV (reference sequence). There are 16 residues in the CDR3. CDR3 region: CASSSKSGTGAYEQYF. Written as DNA, the CDR3 is TGTGCCAGCAGTTCGAAATCCGGGACAGGAGCCTACGAGCAGTACTTC.

The gene calls are TRBV13 and TRBJ2-7; D is perhaps TRBD1 (6 bases). This CDR3 has 13 amino acids. V was clipped by 3 bases and J by 3 bases, with 9 bases between them. Per germline, CDR1 PRHDT and CDR2 FYEKMQ (reference sequence). Written as DNA, the CDR3 is TGTGCCAGCAGCTTCCAGGGGCTCTACGAGCAGTACTTC. It codes for CASSFQGLYEQYF.

This chain uses TRBV23-1 with TRBJ2-3, with unresolved D. TRBV23-1 is an ORF for which the function is uncertain. This CDR3 is built from 13 residues. The V and J ends lost 3 bases and 0 bases respectively, with 4 bases between them. This CDR3 is CASSHPSTDTQYF. CDR3 bases: TGCGCCAGCAGTCACCCAAGCACAGATACGCAGTATTTT.

The V call is TRBV6-5, the J call TRBJ2-3; 8 bases are a match to TRBD2. From germline, CDR1 is MNHEY and CDR2 SVGAGI. This CDR3 contains 15 residues. With V trimmed by 4 bases and J by 6 bases, 9 bases remained unmatched. CDR3 residues: CASSSGVAGSDTQYF. As DNA, the CDR3 is TGTGCCAGCAGTTCGGGGGTAGCGGGAAGCGATACGCAGTATTTT.

The rearrangement links TRBV5-1 to TRBJ2-1, with D tentatively TRBD2 (6 bases). V lost 0 bases, J lost 5 bases, and 12 bases lay in between. Germline lookup yields CDR1 SGHRS and CDR2 YFSETQ. The CDR3 extends over 15 amino acids. The CDR3 coding sequence is TGCGCCAGCAGCTTGGCGGGGGACGTAGACAATGAGCAGTTCTTC. It yields the protein CASSLAGDVDNEQFF.

This chain connects TRBV29-1 to TRBJ1-1; D perhaps matches TRBD1 (6 bases). CDR1 and CDR2 from the germline V gene are SQVTM and ANQGSEA. Trimming removed 1 base from V and 5 bases from J, with 17 bases in between. The CDR3 runs 15 residues. The CDR3 spells CSVEGGAGRGTEAFF. The CDR3 bases are TGCAGCGTTGAAGGGGGGGCTGGGAGGGGAACTGAAGCTTTCTTT.

The chain combines TRBV28 with TRBJ2-5; 7 nucleotides agree with TRBD2. After removal of 4 bases from V and 2 bases from J, the junction contained 1 base not matched to a gene. The CDR3 length is 13 residues. Germline V lookup: CDR1 MDHEN, CDR2 SYDVKM. CDR3 sequence reads: CASSWDYQETQYF. The DNA of the CDR3 is TGTGCCAGCAGTTGGGACTATCAAGAGACCCAGTACTTC.

The rearrangement joins TRBV5-6 to TRBJ2-1; 8 bases map to TRBD2. V lost 2 bases and J lost 7; bases outside the gene matches: 8. This CDR3 is 15 amino acids long. Germline V gene sequence: CDR1 SGHDT, CDR2 YYEEEE. DNA of the CDR3: TGTGCCAGCAGCTTACTAGCGGCCCTTTCTAATGAGCAGTTCTTC. Translating it yields CASSLLAALSNEQFF.

The sample holds a few counts of this clone. V gene TRBV6-5 combines with J gene TRBJ2-5, with 7 bases identical to TRBD1. CDR3 length equals 13 residues. Losses at the gene ends were 9 bases for V and 5 bases for J; bases not matched to a gene: 9. Per the germline V gene, CDR1 is MNHEY and CDR2 is SVGAGI. For the CDR3, the DNA is TGTGCCAGTGGCAGGGGGAATTGGGAGACCCAGTACTTC. This sequence encodes CASGRGNWETQYF.

The chain carries TRBV7-9 and TRBJ2-1, with 8 bases identical to TRBD1. J was trimmed by 9 bases and V by 5 bases; bases with no gene match: 9. CDR1 is SEHNR and CDR2 is FQNEAQ in the germline V gene (reference sequence). The length of the CDR3 is 14 residues. This CDR3 reads CASSGSGGSGEQFF. CDR3 sequence (DNA): TGTGCCAGCAGCGGGTCAGGGGGCTCTGGTGAGCAGTTCTTC.

This sequence joins TRBV19 and TRBJ2-7; 8 bases are a match to TRBD1. CDR1 is LNHDA and CDR2 is SQIVND in the germline V gene (reference sequence). The trim removed 1 base at V and 6 bases at J, leaving 8 bases unmatched. This CDR3 is built from 15 residues. CDR3 DNA: TGTGCCAGTAGTATAGCAGGGGGCTCCGGGGGCGAGCAGTACTTC. This sequence encodes CASSIAGGSGGEQYF.

The chain joins TRBV5-6 to TRBJ2-7; tentatively, D is TRBD2 (7 bases). V lost 1 base and J 6 bases, leaving 23 bases between the germline ends. This CDR3 has 17 amino acids. CDR1 is SGHDT, CDR2 YYEEEE, per germline. The CDR3 loop reads CASSLRGGGREKREQYF. The CDR3 nucleotides read TGTGCCAGCAGCTTGAGGGGGGGTGGGAGGGAAAAACGCGAGCAGTACTTC.